The present entry profiles one T cell receptor (beta chain) with its context. This entry belongs to a study of blood T cell repertoires in COVID-19. Sequencing was performed with immunoSEQ multiplex PCR; in TCRdb, only in-frame clones are kept and a portion is missing. The data hold some 89,000 clones, with about 87% observed a single time. Germline V gene sequence: CDR1 SGHRS, CDR2 YFSETQ. The CDR3 spans 16 residues. The V gene end was trimmed by 0 bases and the J gene end by 5 bases; junction bases not matched to a gene: 8. Sequencing was carried out using peripheral blood. The rearrangement links TRBV5-1 to TRBJ2-5; TRBD2 agrees at 9 bases. This TCR derives from a human donor in a cohort sampled during active COVID-19. CDR3 DNA: TGCGCCAGCAGCTTGGCCGCTAGCGGGACCCCTGAGACCCAGTACTTC. It is translated as CASSLAASGTPETQYF. Based on the CDR3 plus reference TRBV5-1 and TRBJ2-5, the full variable domain is KAGVTQTPRYLIKTRGQQVTLSCSPISGHRSVSWYQQTPGQGLQFLFEYFSETQRNKGNFPGRFSGRQFSNSRSEMNVSTLELGDSALYLCASSLAASGTPETQYFGPGTRLLVL.